This TCR beta chain was documented in a study of T cell responses to AZD1222 COVID-19 vaccine. Generated by immunoSEQ multiplex PCR, the TCRdb table keeps only in-frame clones and is missing some. Of some 150,000 clones in the sample, 90% were seen once. The CDR3 is made up of 15 amino acids. The V segment lost 8 bases and the J segment 3 bases; nucleotides outside the gene matches: 12. Germline V CDR1 and CDR2: MNHEY, SVGAGI. The sequencing used peripheral blood, collected on day 0 of AZD1222 vaccination. This receptor was obtained from an adult in good health. This sequence joins TRBV6-5 and TRBJ2-7; TRBD2 matches at 8 bases. Here the CDR3 DNA reads TGTGCCAGCGGGGGGGGCAGCGGGAGCGTCTACGAGCAGTACTTC. Its translation: CASGGGSGSVYEQYF.